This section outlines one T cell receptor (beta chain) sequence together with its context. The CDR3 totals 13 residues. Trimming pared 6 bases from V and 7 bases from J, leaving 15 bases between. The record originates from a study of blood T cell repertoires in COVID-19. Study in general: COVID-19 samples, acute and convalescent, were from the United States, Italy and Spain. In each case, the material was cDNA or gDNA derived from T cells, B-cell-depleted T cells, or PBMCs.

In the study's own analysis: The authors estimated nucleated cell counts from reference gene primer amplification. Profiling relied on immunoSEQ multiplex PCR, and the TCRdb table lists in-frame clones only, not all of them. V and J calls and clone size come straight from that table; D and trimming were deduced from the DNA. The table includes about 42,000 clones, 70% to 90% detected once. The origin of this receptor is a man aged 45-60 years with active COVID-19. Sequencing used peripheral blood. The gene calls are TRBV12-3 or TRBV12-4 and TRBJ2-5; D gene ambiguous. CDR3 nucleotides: TGTGCCAGCAGCGCAGACTCCGCCGGGACCCAGTACTTC. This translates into CASSADSAGTQYF.